This T cell receptor (beta chain) was observed in a study of blood T cell repertoires in COVID-19. Study as a whole: Researchers got acute and convalescent COVID-19 samples from the United States, Italy and Spain.

Assay: immunoSEQ multiplex PCR; the TCRdb copy retains only in-frame clones and omits some. The repertoire has 20,000 to 25,000 clones, over 75% of them found once; the top ten carry approximately 61%. With V trimmed by 5 bases and J by 7 bases, 10 bases remained unmatched. Germline lookup yields CDR1 MNHNY and CDR2 SVGAGI (reference sequence). The CDR3 has 15 residues. V is TRBV6-6 and J is TRBJ2-7; 11 nucleotides line up with TRBD1. This TCR derives from a woman aged 80 or over with acute or convalescent COVID-19. Sequencing was performed on peripheral blood. DNA for the CDR3: TGTGCCAGCAGTGACGGGACAGGGGGAATCTGGGAGCAGTACTTC. Translated, it gives CASSDGTGGIWEQYF.